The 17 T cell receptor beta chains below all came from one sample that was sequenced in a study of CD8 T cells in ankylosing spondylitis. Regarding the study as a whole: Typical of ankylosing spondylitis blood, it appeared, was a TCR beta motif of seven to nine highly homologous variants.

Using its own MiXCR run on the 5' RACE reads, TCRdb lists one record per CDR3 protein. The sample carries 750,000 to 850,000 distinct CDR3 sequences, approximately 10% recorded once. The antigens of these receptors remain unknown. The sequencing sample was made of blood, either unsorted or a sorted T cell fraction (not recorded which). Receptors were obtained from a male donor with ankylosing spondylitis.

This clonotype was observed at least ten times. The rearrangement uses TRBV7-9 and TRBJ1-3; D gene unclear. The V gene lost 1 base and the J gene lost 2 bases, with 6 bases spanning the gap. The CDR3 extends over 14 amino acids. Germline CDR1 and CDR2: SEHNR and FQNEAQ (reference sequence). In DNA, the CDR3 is TGTGCCAGCAGCTTAGACGGAACTGGAAACACCATATATTTT. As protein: CASSLDGTGNTIYF.

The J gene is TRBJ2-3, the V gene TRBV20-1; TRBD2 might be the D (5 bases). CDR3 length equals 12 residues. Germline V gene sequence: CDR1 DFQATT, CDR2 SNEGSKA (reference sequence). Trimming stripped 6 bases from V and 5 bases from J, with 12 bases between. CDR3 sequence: CSAVLGRDTQYF. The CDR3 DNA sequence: TGCAGTGCCGTCTTAGGGAGAGATACGCAGTATTTT.

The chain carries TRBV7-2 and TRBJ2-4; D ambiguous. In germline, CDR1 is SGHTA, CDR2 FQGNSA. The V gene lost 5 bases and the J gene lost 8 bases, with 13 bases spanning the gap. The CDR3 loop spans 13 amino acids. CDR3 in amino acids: CASSPRRRDIQYF. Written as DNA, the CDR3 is TGTGCCAGCAGCCCCAGGCGAAGGGACATTCAGTACTTC.

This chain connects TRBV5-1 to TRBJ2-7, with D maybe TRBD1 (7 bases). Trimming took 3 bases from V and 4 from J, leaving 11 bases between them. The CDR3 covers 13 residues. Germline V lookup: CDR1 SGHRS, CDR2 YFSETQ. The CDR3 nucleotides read TGCGCCAGCAGCTGGCAGGGGGGTTACGAGCAGTACTTC. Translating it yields CASSWQGGYEQYF.

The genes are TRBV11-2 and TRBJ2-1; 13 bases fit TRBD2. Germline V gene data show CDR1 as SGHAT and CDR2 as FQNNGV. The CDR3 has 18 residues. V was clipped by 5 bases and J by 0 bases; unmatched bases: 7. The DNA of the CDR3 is TGTGCCAGCAGCGCGGGACTAGCGGGGCGTCTCTCCTACAATGAGCAGTTCTTC. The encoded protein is CASSAGLAGRLSYNEQFF.

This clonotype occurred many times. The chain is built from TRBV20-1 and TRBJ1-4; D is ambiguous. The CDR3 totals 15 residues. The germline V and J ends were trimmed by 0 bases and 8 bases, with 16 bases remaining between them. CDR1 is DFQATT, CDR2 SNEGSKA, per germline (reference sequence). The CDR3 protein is CSARDRTTGKEKLFF. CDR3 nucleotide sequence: TGCAGTGCTAGAGATCGGACCACGGGCAAAGAAAAACTGTTTTTT.

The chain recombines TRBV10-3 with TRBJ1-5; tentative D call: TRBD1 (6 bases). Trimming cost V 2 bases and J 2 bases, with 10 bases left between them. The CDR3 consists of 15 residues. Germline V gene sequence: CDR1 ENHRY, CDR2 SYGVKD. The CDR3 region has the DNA TGTGCCATCAGTGAGGGGCCAGGGGGCAATCAGCCCCAGCATTTT. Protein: CAISEGPGGNQPQHF.

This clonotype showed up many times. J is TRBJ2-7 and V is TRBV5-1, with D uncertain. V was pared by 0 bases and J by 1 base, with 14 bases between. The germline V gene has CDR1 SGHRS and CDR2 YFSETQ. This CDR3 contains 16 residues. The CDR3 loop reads CASSLGGSPISYEQYF. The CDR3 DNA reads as TGCGCCAGCAGCTTGGGTGGCAGTCCCATTTCCTACGAGCAGTACTTC.

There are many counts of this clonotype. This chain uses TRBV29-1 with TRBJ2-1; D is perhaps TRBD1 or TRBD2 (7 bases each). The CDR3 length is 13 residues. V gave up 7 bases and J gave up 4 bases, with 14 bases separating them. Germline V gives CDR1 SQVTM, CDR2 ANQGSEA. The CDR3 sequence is CSGTGEGYNEQFF. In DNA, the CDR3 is TGCAGCGGTACAGGGGAGGGTTACAATGAGCAGTTCTTC.

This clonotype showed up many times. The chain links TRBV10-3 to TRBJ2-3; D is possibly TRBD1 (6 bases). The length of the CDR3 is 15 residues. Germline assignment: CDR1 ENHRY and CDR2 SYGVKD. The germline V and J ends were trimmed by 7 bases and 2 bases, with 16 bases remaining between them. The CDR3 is CAITLGAELTDTQYF. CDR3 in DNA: TGTGCCATCACTCTGGGGGCCGAACTCACAGATACGCAGTATTTT.

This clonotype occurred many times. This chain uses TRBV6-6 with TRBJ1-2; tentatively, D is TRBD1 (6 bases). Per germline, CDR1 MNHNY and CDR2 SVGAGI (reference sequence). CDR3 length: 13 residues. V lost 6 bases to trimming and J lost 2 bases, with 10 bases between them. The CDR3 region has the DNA TGTGCCAGCAGCTACGGACAGAACTATGGCTACACCTTC. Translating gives CASSYGQNYGYTF.

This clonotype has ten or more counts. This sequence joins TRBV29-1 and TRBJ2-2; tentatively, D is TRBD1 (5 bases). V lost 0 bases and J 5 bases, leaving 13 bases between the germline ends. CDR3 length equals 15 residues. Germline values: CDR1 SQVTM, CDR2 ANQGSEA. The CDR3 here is CSVEDQGSGTGELFF. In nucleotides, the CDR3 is TGCAGCGTTGAAGATCAGGGAAGTGGGACCGGGGAGCTGTTTTTT.

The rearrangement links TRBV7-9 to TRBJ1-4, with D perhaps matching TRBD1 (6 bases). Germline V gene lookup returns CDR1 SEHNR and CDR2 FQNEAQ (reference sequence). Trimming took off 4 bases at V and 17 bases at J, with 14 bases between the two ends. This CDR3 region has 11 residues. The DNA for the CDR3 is TGTGCCAGCAGCTCGGAGGGGGAAGTATTTTTT. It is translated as CASSSEGEVFF.

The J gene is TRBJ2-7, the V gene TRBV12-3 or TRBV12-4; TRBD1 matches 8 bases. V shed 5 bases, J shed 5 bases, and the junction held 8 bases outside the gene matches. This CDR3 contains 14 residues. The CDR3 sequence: CASSLRQGHHEQYF. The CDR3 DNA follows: TGTGCCAGCAGTCTTCGACAGGGGCACCACGAGCAGTACTTC.

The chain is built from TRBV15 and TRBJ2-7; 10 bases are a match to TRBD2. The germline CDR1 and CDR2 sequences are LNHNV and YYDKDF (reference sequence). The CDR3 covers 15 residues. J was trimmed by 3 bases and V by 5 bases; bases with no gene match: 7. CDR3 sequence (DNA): TGTGCCACCAGCTCAAGGACTAGCGGAGGCTACGAGCAGTACTTC. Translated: CATSSRTSGGYEQYF.

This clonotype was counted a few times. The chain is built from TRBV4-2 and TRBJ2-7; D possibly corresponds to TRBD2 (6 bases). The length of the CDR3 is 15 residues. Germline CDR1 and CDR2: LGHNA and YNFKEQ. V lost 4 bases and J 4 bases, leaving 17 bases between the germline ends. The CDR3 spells CASSLGTDADYEQYF. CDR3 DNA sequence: TGTGCCAGCAGCCTCGGGACTGACGCCGATTACGAGCAGTACTTC.

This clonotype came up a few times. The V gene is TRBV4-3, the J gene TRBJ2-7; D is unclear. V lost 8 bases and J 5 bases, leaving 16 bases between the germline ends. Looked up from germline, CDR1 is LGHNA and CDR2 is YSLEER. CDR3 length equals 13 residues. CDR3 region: CASSRQIGDEQYF. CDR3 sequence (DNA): TGCGCCAGCTCCCGCCAAATTGGAGACGAGCAGTACTTC.